Below, 11 T cell receptor beta chains from the same sample are listed, as sequenced in a study of vaccination and CD4 T cells after COVID-19. The treatment: roughly 10-day PBMC culture with coronavirus spike peptide pools or control peptides (ViraFEST assay). Cultured CD4+ T cells had their DNA profiled by the Oncomine TCR Beta short-read assay. In TCRdb, the PCR reads were re-called with MiXCR into one record per CDR3 protein. The table records roughly 16,000 distinct CDR3 sequences, less than 65% of them present only once. The antigens of these receptors remain unknown. The sample consisted of CD4+ T cells from blood, cultured in vitro. The receptors were sampled from a human donor who had recovered from COVID-19.

The V gene is TRBV30, the J gene TRBJ2-7; TRBD2 matches 10 bases. Germline CDR1 GTSNPN, CDR2 SVGIG (reference sequence). The CDR3 extends over 13 amino acids. After removal of 5 bases from V and 6 bases from J, the junction contained 7 bases not matched to a gene. The CDR3 spells CAWRTSGPLEQYF. The CDR3 coding sequence is TGTGCCTGGCGGACTAGCGGCCCGCTCGAGCAGTACTTC.

The chain joins TRBV6-1 to TRBJ2-3; TRBD1 or TRBD2 may be the D gene (5 bases each). The CDR3 loop spans 15 amino acids. CDR1 MNHNS and CDR2 SASEGT come from the germline V gene. V lost 8 bases, J lost 2 bases, and 17 bases lay in between. The CDR3 sequence is CASCNEGKVTDTQYF. CDR3 bases: TGTGCCAGCTGCAATGAGGGGAAGGTCACAGATACGCAGTATTTT.

This chain uses TRBV7-9 with TRBJ2-3; 8 bases match TRBD2. CDR3 length: 15 amino acids. The V gene end was trimmed by 5 bases and the J gene end by 3 bases; junction bases not matched to a gene: 7. Per germline, CDR1 SEHNR and CDR2 FQNEAQ (reference sequence). CDR3 residues: CASSLIAGLTDTQYF. CDR3 bases: TGTGCCAGCAGCCTTATAGCGGGATTGACAGATACGCAGTATTTT.

The chain employs TRBV11-2 and TRBJ1-1; no clear D gene. The CDR3 has 16 residues. Per germline, CDR1 SGHAT and CDR2 FQNNGV. With 1 base removed from V and 0 bases from J, the gap between germline ends came to 12 bases. The CDR3 DNA sequence: TGTGCCAGCAGCTTAGCTTTTAGGGAAATGAACACTGAAGCTTTCTTT. This translates into CASSLAFREMNTEAFF.

The rearrangement links TRBV7-9 to TRBJ1-1, with D hard to call. Trimming removed 5 bases from V and 7 bases from J, with 14 bases in between. The germline CDR1 and CDR2 sequences are SEHNR and FQNEAQ (reference sequence). This CDR3 region has 13 residues. Here the CDR3 reads CASSPLYSGEAFF. In nucleotides, the CDR3 is TGTGCCAGCAGCCCACTTTATAGTGGTGAAGCTTTCTTT.

The V call is TRBV11-2, the J call TRBJ2-1; D unclear. V lost 2 bases and J 7 bases, leaving 12 bases between the germline ends. CDR3 length equals 14 residues. Germline V gene lookup returns CDR1 SGHAT and CDR2 FQNNGV. In DNA form, the CDR3 reads TGTGCCAGCAGCTTACTATTAGTTGAGAATGAGCAGTTCTTC. As protein: CASSLLLVENEQFF. The complete variable domain, with remaining parts taken from reference TRBV11-2 and TRBJ2-1, reads EAGVAQSPRYKIIEKRQSVAFWCNPISGHATLYWYQQILGQGPKLLIQFQNNGVVDDSQLPKDRFSAERLKGVDSTLKIQPAKLEDSAVYLCASSLLLVENEQFFGPGTRLTVL.

A remark on this clonotype: The junction differs from germline at one of its ends, possibly a read error. The chain couples TRBV5-3 to TRBJ2-3, with a tentative D call TRBD2 (5 bases). TRBV5-3 is treated as an ORF (open reading frame) with a function not yet certain. There are 14 residues in the CDR3. CDR3 in amino acids: CASSSRTSTDTQYF. The CDR3 region has the DNA TGTGCCAGCAGCTCCCGGACTTCCACAGATACGCAGTATTTT.

This clonotype was detected only a few times. The chain links TRBV11-2 to TRBJ2-1, with 14 bases lining up with TRBD2. The junction had 7 bases not matched to a gene; V was cut back by 2 bases and J by 10 bases. Germline lookup yields CDR1 SGHAT and CDR2 FQNNGV. There are 16 residues in the CDR3. This chain's CDR3 is CASSLMGLAGVGEQFF. CDR3 in DNA: TGTGCCAGCAGCTTAATGGGACTAGCGGGGGTAGGCGAGCAGTTCTTC.

This clonotype turned up a few times. The chain couples TRBV2 to TRBJ1-2, with D uncertain. CDR3 size: 13 residues. Germline V gene sequence: CDR1 SNHLY, CDR2 FYNNEI. V lost 8 bases and J 4 bases, leaving 14 bases between the germline ends. DNA of the CDR3: TGTGCCAGCCGAGAGGAAGGTACCTATGGCTACACCTTC. Its protein is CASREEGTYGYTF.

The chain links TRBV24-1 to TRBJ2-5; tentatively, D is TRBD1 (6 bases). The CDR3 is 15 amino acids. V was cut by 4 bases and J by 3 bases, with 14 bases left in between. Germline CDR1 is KGHDR and CDR2 is SFDVKD. CDR3 DNA: TGTGCCACCAGTGACCCGCAGGGGTTGGAAGAGACCCAGTACTTC. As protein: CATSDPQGLEETQYF.

This clonotype was detected only a few times. This chain connects TRBV12-1 to TRBJ1-4; TRBD1, the D gene given by the table, was not confirmed from the DNA. TRBV12-1 is annotated as a pseudogene. This CDR3 is built from 15 residues. The CDR3 sequence is CASSPGDRINEKLFF. The CDR3 DNA is TGTGCCAGCAGCCCGGGTGACAGGATTAATGAAAAACTGTTTTTT.